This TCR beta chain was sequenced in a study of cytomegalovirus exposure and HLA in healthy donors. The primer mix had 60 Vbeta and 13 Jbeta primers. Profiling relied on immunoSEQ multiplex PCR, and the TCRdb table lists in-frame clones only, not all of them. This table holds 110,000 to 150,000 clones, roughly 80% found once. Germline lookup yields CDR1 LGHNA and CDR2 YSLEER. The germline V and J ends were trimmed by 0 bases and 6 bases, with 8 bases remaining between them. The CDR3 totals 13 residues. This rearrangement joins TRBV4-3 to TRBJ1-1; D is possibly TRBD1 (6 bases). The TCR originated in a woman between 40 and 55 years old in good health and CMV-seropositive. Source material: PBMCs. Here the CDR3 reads CASSQDRGAEAFF. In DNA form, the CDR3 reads TGCGCCAGCAGCCAAGACAGGGGCGCTGAAGCTTTCTTT.